This entry is about one T cell receptor beta chain. Its specificity is not known. PCR used 60 Vbeta primers and 13 Jbeta primers. The method was immunoSEQ multiplex PCR; TCRdb's version includes in-frame clones alone and lacks a portion of them. Here the sample spans 150,000 to 200,000 clones, about four fifths being singletons. The sample belongs to a study of cytomegalovirus exposure and HLA in healthy donors. Study-wide findings and caveats: One variant, a missense change in DCLRE1C, was linked in a later analysis to TCR beta V- and J-gene trimming. Across donors, sequencing depth was assumed by presence/absence analyses to be roughly uniform.

Germline-derived CDR1 and CDR2 are SNHLY and FYNNEI. This CDR3 comprises 16 residues. The V and J ends lost 3 bases and 0 bases respectively, with 11 bases between them. Material: PBMCs. The chain couples TRBV2 to TRBJ1-4, with D perhaps matching TRBD1 (5 bases). The receptor was isolated from a male donor in good health and CMV-seropositive. The CDR3 is CASSEAGQATNEKLFF. The CDR3 nucleotides read TGTGCCAGCAGTGAGGCGGGGCAAGCAACTAATGAAAAACTGTTTTTT.